This T cell receptor beta chain appears in the sequencing data of a study of blood T cell repertoires in COVID-19. Study at large: Acute-phase and convalescent COVID-19 samples originated in the United States, Italy and Spain. From T cells, B-cell-depleted T cells, or PBMCs came the material, which was cDNA or gDNA.

Authors' methods: The assay estimated nucleated cells by amplifying reference gene primers. Data came from immunoSEQ multiplex PCR; TCRdb stores just in-frame clones and leaves some out. The D gene and trimming were derived from the DNA, and the V and J assignments and clone size from that table. The sample holds approximately 75,000 clones, around nine tenths seen once. The V and J ends lost 4 bases and 5 bases, in that order; junction bases with no gene match: 5. The CDR3 runs 14 residues. The V gene's germline CDR1 is LGHDT and CDR2 YNNKEL (reference sequence). This TCR came from a human donor in a cohort sampled during active COVID-19. The chain carries TRBV3-1 (or the pseudogene TRBV3-2) and TRBJ2-3, with 8 bases identical to TRBD2. Input material: peripheral blood. This chain's CDR3 is CASSPLAGRDTQYF. Written as DNA, the CDR3 is TGTGCCAGCAGCCCCTTAGCGGGGAGAGATACGCAGTATTTT.